This TCR beta chain appears in the sequencing data of a study of CD8 T cells in ankylosing spondylitis. Broader study findings: Reportedly, matched ankylosing spondylitis synovial fluid was significantly enriched for disease-linked clones. Before this, some motif variants had been reported in reactive arthritis synovial fluid and blood. Characteristic of ankylosing spondylitis blood, it appeared, was a TCR beta motif comprising roughly eight highly homologous variants.

Quantitative molecular-barcoded 5'-RACE generated the TCR beta libraries. Using its own MiXCR run on the 5' RACE reads, TCRdb lists one record per CDR3 protein. The sample has approximately 260,000 distinct CDR3 sequences, approximately 9% seen once. After removal of 6 bases from V and 3 bases from J, the junction contained 7 bases not matched to a gene. This CDR3 has 15 amino acids. This clonotype was seen many times. Its antigen remains unknown. The rearrangement joins TRBV12-3 or TRBV12-4 to TRBJ1-2, with 10 bases that match TRBD1. The clonotype originates from a male donor with ankylosing spondylitis or in good health (not recorded which). The sample taken for sequencing was blood, either unsorted or a sorted T cell fraction (not recorded which). The CDR3 region has the DNA TGTGCCAGCAGGGAAGCCGGGACAGGGGACTATGGCTACACCTTC. Translation: CASREAGTGDYGYTF.